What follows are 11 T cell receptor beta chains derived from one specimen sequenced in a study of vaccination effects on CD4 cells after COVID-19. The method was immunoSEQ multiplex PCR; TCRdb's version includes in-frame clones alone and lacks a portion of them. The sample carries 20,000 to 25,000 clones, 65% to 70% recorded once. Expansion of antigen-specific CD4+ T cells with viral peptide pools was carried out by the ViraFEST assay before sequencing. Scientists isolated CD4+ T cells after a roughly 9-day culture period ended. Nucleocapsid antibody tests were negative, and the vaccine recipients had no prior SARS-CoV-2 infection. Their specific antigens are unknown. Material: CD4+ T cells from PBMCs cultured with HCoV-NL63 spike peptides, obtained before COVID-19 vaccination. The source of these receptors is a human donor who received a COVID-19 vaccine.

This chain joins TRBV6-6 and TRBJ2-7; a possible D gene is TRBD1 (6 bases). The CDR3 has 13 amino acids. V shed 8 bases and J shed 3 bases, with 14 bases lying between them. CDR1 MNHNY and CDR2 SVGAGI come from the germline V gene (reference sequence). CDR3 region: CASSRGDYYEQYF. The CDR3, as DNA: TGTGCCAGCTCCAGGGGAGATTACTACGAGCAGTACTTC.

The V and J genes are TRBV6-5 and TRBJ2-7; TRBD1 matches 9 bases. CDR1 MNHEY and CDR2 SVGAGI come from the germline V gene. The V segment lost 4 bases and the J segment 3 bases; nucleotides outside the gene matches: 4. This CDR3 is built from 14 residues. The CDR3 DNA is TGTGCCAGCAGTTCGGGACAGGGCGGCTACGAGCAGTACTTC. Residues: CASSSGQGGYEQYF.

The CDR3 coding sequence is TGTGCCACCAGTGATTCACCCCCGAGGGTTGGCTACACCTTC. This translates into CATSDSPPRVGYTF. V and J are TRBV24-1 and TRBJ1-2; unclear D gene. The CDR3 sequence is 14 residues long. Germline V gene data show CDR1 as KGHDR and CDR2 as SFDVKD. Trimming left V 2 bases short and J 7 bases short, with 13 bases between.

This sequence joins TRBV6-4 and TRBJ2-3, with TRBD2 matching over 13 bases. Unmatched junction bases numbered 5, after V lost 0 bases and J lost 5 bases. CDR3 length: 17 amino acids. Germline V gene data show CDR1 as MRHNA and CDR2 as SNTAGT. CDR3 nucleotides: TGTGCCAGCAGTGACTCCCCAAGACTAGCGGGAGGAGATACGCAGTATTTT. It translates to CASSDSPRLAGGDTQYF.

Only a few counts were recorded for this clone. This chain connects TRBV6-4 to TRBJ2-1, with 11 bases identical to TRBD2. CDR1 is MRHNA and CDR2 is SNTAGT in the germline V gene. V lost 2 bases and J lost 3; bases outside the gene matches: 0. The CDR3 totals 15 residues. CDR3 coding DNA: TGTGCCAGCAGTGACACTAGCGGGGGCTACAATGAGCAGTTCTTC. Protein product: CASSDTSGGYNEQFF.

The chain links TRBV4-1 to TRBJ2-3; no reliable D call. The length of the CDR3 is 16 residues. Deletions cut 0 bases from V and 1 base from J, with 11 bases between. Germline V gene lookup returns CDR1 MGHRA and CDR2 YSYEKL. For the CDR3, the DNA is TGCGCCAGCAGCCAAGATCAAGGCGGTGGCACAGATACGCAGTATTTT. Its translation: CASSQDQGGGTDTQYF.

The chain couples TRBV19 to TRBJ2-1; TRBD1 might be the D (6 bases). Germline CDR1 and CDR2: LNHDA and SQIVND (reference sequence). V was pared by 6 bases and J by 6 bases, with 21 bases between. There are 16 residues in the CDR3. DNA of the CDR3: TGTGCCAGTAGCAAATCTGACAGGTGGGACGGCAATGAGCAGTTCTTC. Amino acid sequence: CASSKSDRWDGNEQFF. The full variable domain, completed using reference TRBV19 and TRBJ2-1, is DGGITQSPKYLFRKEGQNVTLSCEQNLNHDAMYWYRQDPGQGLRLIYYSQIVNDFQKGDIAEGYSVSREKKESFPLTVTSAQKNPTAFYLCASSKSDRWDGNEQFFGPGTRLTVL.

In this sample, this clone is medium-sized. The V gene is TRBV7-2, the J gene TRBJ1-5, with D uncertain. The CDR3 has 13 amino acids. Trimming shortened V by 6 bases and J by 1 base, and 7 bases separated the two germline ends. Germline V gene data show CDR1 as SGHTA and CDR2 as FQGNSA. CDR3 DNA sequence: TGTGCCAGCAGTCGGTCCAGCAATCAGCCCCAGCATTTT. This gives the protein CASSRSSNQPQHF.

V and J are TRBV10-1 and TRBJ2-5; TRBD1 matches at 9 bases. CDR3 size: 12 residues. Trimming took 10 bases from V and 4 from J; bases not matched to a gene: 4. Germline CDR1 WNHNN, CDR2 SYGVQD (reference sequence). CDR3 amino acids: CATQDRGETQYF. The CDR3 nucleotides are TGCGCCACCCAGGACAGGGGAGAGACCCAGTACTTC.

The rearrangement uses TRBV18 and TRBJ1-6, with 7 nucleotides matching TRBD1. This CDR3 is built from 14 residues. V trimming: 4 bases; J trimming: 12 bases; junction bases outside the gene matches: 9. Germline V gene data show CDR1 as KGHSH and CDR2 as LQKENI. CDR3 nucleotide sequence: TGTGCCAGCTCACGGACAGGACAAACAGAACCCCTCCACTTT. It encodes CASSRTGQTEPLHF.

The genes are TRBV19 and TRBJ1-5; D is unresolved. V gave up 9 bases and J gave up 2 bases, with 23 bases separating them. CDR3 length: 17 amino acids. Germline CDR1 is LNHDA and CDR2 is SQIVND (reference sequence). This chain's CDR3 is CASRVAVDWRGNQPQHF. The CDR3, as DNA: TGTGCCAGCCGAGTCGCCGTGGACTGGCGAGGCAATCAGCCCCAGCATTTT.